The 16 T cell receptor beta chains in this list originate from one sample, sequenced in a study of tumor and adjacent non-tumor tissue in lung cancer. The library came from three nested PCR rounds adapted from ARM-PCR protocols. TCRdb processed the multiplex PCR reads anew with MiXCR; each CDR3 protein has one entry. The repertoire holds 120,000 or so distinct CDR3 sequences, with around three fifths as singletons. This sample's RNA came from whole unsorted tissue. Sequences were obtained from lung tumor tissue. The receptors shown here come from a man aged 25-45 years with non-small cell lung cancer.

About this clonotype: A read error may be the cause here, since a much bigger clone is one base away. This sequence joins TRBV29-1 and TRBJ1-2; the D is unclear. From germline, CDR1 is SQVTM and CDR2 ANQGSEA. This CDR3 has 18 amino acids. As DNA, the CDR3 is TGCAGCGTTGAAGATCATAGGCGAACCGGCATACGTAACTATGGCTACGCCTTC. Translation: CSVEDHRRTGIRNYGYAF.

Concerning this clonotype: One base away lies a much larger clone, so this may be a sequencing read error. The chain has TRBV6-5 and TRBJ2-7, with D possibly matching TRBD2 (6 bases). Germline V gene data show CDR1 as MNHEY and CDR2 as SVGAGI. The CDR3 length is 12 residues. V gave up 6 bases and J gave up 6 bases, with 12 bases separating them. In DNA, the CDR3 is TGTGCCAGCAGCTGGGGACTTGGCGAGCAGTACTTC. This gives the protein CASSWGLGEQYF.

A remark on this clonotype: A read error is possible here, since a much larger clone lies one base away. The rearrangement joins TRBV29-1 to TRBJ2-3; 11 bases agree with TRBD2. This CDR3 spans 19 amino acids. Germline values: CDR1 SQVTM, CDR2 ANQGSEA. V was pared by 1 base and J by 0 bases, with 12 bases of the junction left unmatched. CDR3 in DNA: TGCAGCGTTGAAGTGGCTAGCGGGAGGCCGAGCGGGAGCACAGATACGCAGTATTTT. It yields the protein CSVEVASGRPSGSTDTQYF.

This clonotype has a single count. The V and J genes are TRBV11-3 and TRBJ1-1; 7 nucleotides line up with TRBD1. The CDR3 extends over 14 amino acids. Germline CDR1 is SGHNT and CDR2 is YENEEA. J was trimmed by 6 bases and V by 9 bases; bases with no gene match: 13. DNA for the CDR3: TGTGCCAGGAGATTCGAAGACAGGGTCCCTGAAGCTTTCTTT. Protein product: CARRFEDRVPEAFF. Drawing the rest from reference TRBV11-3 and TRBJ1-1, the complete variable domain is EAGVVQSPRYKIIEKKQPVAFWCNPISGHNTLYWYLQNLGQGPELLIRYENEEAVDDSQLPKDRFSAERLKGVDSTLKIQPAELGDSAVYLCARRFEDRVPEAFFGQGTRLTVV.

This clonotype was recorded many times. CDR3 bases: TGTGCCATCAGTGAAGGGACAGGGGGCTTAGAGACCCAGTACTTC. This codes for CAISEGTGGLETQYF. The chain employs TRBV10-3 and TRBJ2-5, with 12 nucleotides matching TRBD1. V shed 3 bases and J 4 bases; nucleotides not matched to a gene: 3. Germline assignment: CDR1 ENHRY and CDR2 SYGVKD. CDR3 size: 15 residues.

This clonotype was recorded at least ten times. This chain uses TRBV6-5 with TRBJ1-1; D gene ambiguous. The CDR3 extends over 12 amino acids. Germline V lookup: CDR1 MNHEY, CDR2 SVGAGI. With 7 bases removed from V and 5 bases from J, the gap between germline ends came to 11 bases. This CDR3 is CASIGWTTEAFF. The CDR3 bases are TGTGCCAGCATAGGATGGACTACTGAAGCTTTCTTT.

This CDR3 is CSATGPIVDTQYF. For the CDR3, the DNA is TGCAGTGCGACAGGACCTATCGTGGATACGCAGTATTTT. The chain combines TRBV20-1 with TRBJ2-3, with a weak D call TRBD1 (6 bases). V gave up 6 bases and J gave up 6 bases, with 16 bases separating them. Per the germline V gene, CDR1 is DFQATT and CDR2 is SNEGSKA (reference sequence). CDR3 length equals 13 residues.

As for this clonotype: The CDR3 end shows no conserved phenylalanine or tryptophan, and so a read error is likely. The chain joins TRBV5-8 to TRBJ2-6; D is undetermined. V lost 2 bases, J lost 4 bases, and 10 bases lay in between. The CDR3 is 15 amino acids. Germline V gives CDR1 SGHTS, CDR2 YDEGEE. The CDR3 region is CASSFGPLGANVLTL. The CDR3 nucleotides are TGTGCCAGCAGCTTTGGACCGCTCGGGGCCAACGTCCTGACTTTA.

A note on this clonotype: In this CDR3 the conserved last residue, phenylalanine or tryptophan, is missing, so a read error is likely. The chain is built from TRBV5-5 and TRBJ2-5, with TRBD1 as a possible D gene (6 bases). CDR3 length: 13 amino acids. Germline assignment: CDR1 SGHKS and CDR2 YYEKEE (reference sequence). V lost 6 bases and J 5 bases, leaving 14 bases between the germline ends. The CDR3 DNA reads TGTGCCAGCACAAAGGGGACAAAGGAGACCCAGTACCTC. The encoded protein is CASTKGTKETQYL.

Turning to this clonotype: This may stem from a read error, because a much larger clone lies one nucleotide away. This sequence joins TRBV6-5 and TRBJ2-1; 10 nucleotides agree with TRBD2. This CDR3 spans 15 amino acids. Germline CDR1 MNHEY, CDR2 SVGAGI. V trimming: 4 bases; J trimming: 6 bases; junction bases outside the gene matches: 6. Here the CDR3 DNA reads TGTGCCAGCAGTTCCCCTCGGACTAGCGGCAATGAGCAGTTCTTC. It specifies CASSSPRTSGNEQFF.

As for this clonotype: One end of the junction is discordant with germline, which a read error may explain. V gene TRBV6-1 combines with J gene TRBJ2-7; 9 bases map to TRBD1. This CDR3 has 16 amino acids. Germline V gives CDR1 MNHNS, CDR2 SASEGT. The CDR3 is CTSREWTGTGLSEQYF. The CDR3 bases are TGTACCAGCCGTGAATGGACCGGGACAGGGTTAAGCGAGCAGTACTTC.

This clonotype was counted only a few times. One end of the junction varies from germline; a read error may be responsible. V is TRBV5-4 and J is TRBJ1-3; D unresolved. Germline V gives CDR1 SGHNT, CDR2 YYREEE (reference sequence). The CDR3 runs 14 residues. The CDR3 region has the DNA TGTGCCAGCAGCTTGGCTAGGTCCGGAAGCACCATATATTTT. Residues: CASSLARSGSTIYF.

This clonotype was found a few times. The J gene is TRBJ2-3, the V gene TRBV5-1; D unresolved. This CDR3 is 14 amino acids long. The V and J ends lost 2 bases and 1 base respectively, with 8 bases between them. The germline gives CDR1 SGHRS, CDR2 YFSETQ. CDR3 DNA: TGCGCCAGCAGCTTTAACCCCGGCACAGATACGCAGTATTTT. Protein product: CASSFNPGTDTQYF.

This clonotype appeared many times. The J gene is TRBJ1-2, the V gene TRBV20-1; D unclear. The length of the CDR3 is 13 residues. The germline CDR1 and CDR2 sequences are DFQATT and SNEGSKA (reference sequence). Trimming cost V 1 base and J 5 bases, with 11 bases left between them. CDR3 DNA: TGCAGTGCTAGAGTCGGGTACTCGTATGGCTACACCTTC. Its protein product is CSARVGYSYGYTF.

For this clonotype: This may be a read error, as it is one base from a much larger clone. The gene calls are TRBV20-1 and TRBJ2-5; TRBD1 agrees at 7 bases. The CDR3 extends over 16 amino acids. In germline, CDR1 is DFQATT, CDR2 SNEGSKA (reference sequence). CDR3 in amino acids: CSVRVAGTAVKETQYF. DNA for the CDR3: TGCAGTGTTAGAGTGGCTGGGACAGCCGTTAAAGAGACCCAGTACTTC.

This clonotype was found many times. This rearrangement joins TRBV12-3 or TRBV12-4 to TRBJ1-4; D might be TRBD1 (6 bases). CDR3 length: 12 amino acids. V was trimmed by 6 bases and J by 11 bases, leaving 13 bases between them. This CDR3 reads CASRQGEWKLFF. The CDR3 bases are TGTGCCAGCAGACAGGGCGAATGGAAACTGTTTTTT.